This T cell receptor (beta chain) was profiled in a study of T-cell memory formation after mild COVID-19. At the level of the study: TCR clusters were mostly confined to one donor each.

Germline CDR1 is SGHVS and CDR2 is FNYEAQ. This CDR3 is 15 amino acids long. The ends lost 5 bases at V and 1 base at J; junction bases unmatched: 8. One entry per CDR3 protein, called by TCRdb with MiXCR from the 5' RACE reads. The data contain under 450,000 distinct CDR3 sequences, approximately 14% of them singletons. The V gene is TRBV7-6, the J gene TRBJ2-7; 7 nucleotides line up with TRBD1. The TCR originated in a man aged 18 to 30 who had mild COVID-19 (a few samples of this study predate the infection). Cell type and time point are not known. What was sequenced was PBMCs or a T cell subset sorted from them (not recorded which). Here the CDR3 DNA reads TGTGCCAGCAGCGCGACAGGGAGCCATTCCTACGAGCAGTACTTC. Protein: CASSATGSHSYEQYF.